This T cell receptor beta chain emerged from a study of beta chain features in type 1 diabetes (dated by TCRdb to 2016 to 2019). Study-level background: Mean age, gender distribution, total cell number and subset yield did not differ between patients and healthy donors. Whereas all 30 or so donors provided naive and central memory subsets, regulatory and stem cell-like memory subsets were isolated from just 8 patients and about eight healthy donors. Across all samples, approximately 98,000,000 sorted cells were examined, and cell number per subset correlated strongly with RNA yield. The study compared the TCRB repertoires of sorted circulating CD4+ T cell subsets in recently diagnosed type 1 diabetes patients with those in matched healthy donors.

Each donor gave one peripheral blood draw, about 110 mL on average, collected into heparinised tubes. Using a panel that included CD45RO, CCR7, CD25, CD127, CD95 and CD27, naive, central memory, regulatory and stem cell-like memory CD4+ T cells were sorted on a BD FACSAria II. Purity was above 95% for every sorted population. PBMCs were separated immediately by Lymphoprep density gradient centrifugation and were stained directly, without being cultured. To minimize batch effects, samples were stained and sorted in pairs, one healthy donor with one patient per experiment. On this clone: Its binding antigen is unknown. No much larger clone is present one base from it, and per-base qualities are unavailable.

All of the isolated RNA was reverse transcribed with the High Capacity cDNA Reverse Transcription Kit, so expressed TCRB transcripts were sequenced. Stem cell-like memory T cell samples underwent survey-depth immunoSEQ sequencing, averaging about 910,000 total reads per sample. After sorted cells were lysed in RLT buffer, RNA was extracted with DNase-treated RNeasy Micro or Mini kits, with the choice depending on cell number. To prevent cross-contamination, each cell subset was processed individually, whereas patient and healthy donor samples were processed jointly. The immunoSEQ multiplex PCR was used to amplify TCRB sequences from cDNA, yielding 87-bp fragments that span the CDR3 region. Amplicons were sequenced on the Illumina HiSeq platform. Turning to the authors' computational methods: PCR bias was corrected computationally using synthetic template baselines, and reads within Hamming distance 2 were collapsed, with unmergeable singletons discarded. Reads were aligned against IMGT to assign V, D and J genes, CDR3 length and insertions or deletions at six rearrangement sites. Within each subset, clonotype counts were normalized to sorted cell number, after which true diversity and Gini coefficients were computed with the tcR R package. The overlap coefficient, calculated on TCRB nucleotide sequences, was used to measure repertoire sharing. TCRdb limited this immuneACCESS table to in-frame rearrangements with V and J called. A share of clones is missing; checked studies link under half to unresolved V genes, and the rest is unexplained. The DNA gave D and trimming, while V, J and clone size come from that table. The sample has tens of thousands of clones on record, 25% to 35% of them singletons. The biggest ten clones account for about 0.48% of the sample.

CDR1 and CDR2, per the germline V gene, are SGHRS and YFSETQ. V lost 4 bases and J lost 6 bases; the stretch between them is 19 bases long. The CDR3 contains 15 residues, cysteine and phenylalanine counted. Just CDR3 DNA is preserved here, 45 bases in frame from base 1. Study-level results and caveats: Because the HLA sub-analyses included only small numbers of individuals, any influence of HLA type on TCRB rearrangement was left unresolved. PCR might favor shorter templates, but patient and control samples were amplified and corrected together, so any skew would affect both groups equally. The naive, central memory and regulatory TCRB repertoires appeared to resemble one another more closely among patients than among healthy donors. Patients with type 1 diabetes made fewer insertions and deleted more nucleotides at VDJ recombination sites, implying thymic rearrangement abnormalities. Because cDNA rather than genomic DNA was sequenced, highly expressing activated cells could have been over-represented, although no difference in activation and CD3 levels was found between groups. Type 1 diabetes patients showed a moderate but significant shortening of TCRB CDR3 length in all four CD4+ subsets.

The clonotype comes from a woman between 18 and 29 years old in good health. The sequenced material came from stem cell memory CD4+ T cells from blood. The cell subset or site label for this specimen denotes: stem cell-like memory CD4+ T cells. The rearranged chain carries TRBV5-1 and TRBJ1-1, with the D gene uncertain. The DNA sequence reads TGCGCCAGCAGCCTGGACGAAATCCGAACAGCTGAAGCTTTCTTT. Translated, this is CASSLDEIRTAEAFF.